This is a list of T cell receptor beta chains from one sample in a study of blood T cell repertoires in COVID-19. The assay was immunoSEQ multiplex PCR, and TCRdb's table has in-frame clones only and misses some. The repertoire holds some 120,000 clones, with around 80% as singletons. The sequencing input was peripheral blood. These receptors were obtained from a woman in her forties or fifties with acute or convalescent COVID-19. Both conserved end residues are part of each CDR3. A D gene is named only where the DNA matches it firmly. Size values are once, few and many counts, or a class for expanded clones, and some rows have none.

D gene,J gene,V gene,clone size,CDR3 protein,CDR3 DNA
NA,TRBJ2-1,TRBV19,many,CASSKTSGLSSYNEQFF,TGTGCCAGTAGCAAGACCAGCGGATTGAGCTCCTACAATGAGCAGTTCTTC
NA,TRBJ2-7,TRBV11-1,NA,CASSSLFLYEQYF,TGTGCCAGCAGCTCCCTCTTTCTCTACGAGCAGTACTTC
NA,TRBJ1-5,TRBV7-9,NA,CASSSRGTNQPQHF,TGTGCCAGCAGCAGCCGGGGGACGAATCAGCCCCAGCATTTT
NA,TRBJ1-1,TRBV24-1,NA,CATSESGGTEAFF,TGTGCCACCAGTGAGTCCGGGGGCACTGAAGCTTTCTTT
NA,TRBJ1-1,TRBV9,NA,CASSLLSKDTEAFF,TGTGCCAGCAGCCTCCTATCCAAAGACACTGAAGCTTTCTTT
NA,TRBJ2-5,TRBV2,NA,CASRGGREETQYF,TGTGCCAGCAGAGGGGGTCGCGAGGAGACCCAGTACTTC
NA,TRBJ2-7,TRBV28,few,CASSSREHHEQYF,TGTGCCAGCAGTTCTCGGGAGCACCACGAGCAGTACTTC
TRBD1,TRBJ1-5,TRBV7-2,NA,CASSGQGDYQPQHF,TGTGCCAGCAGCGGACAGGGGGATTATCAGCCCCAGCATTTT
TRBD2,TRBJ2-7,TRBV19,NA,CASSTTSADYEQYF,TGTGCCAGTAGTACAACTAGCGCGGACTACGAGCAGTACTTC
NA,TRBJ2-6,TRBV5-1,NA,CASSPSLVAGANVLTF,TGCGCCAGCAGCCCTTCCCTAGTTGCTGGGGCCAACGTCCTGACTTTC
TRBD2,TRBJ2-1,TRBV27,NA,CASSLYGLAGGQYNEQFF,TGTGCCAGCAGTTTATACGGACTAGCGGGGGGGCAGTACAATGAGCAGTTCTTC
TRBD1,TRBJ1-4,TRBV3-1/TRBV3-2,NA,CASSQISGKYRGKLFF,TGTGCCAGCAGCCAAATCTCGGGCAAATACAGGGGAAAACTGTTTTTT
TRBD2,TRBJ2-4,TRBV2,NA,CASSGLAGTAAIQYF,TGTGCCAGCAGTGGACTAGCGGGGACAGCTGCCATTCAGTACTTC
NA,TRBJ2-3,TRBV6-5,NA,CASSPGSPGTDTQYF,TGTGCCAGCAGCCCGGGAAGTCCTGGCACAGATACGCAGTATTTT
NA,TRBJ1-2,TRBV12-3/TRBV12-4,NA,CASTLNGGRGYTF,TGTGCCAGCACCCTAAATGGGGGCCGGGGCTACACCTTC
NA,TRBJ2-6,TRBV28,NA,CASQGGDSGANVLTF,TGTGCCAGCCAGGGGGGAGACTCTGGGGCCAACGTCCTGACTTTC
NA,TRBJ2-1,TRBV11-2,NA,CASSLGQINEQFF,TGTGCCAGCAGCTTAGGTCAGATCAATGAGCAGTTCTTC
TRBD1,TRBJ1-5,TRBV3-1/TRBV3-2,few,CASSQGPGQGGRQPQHF,TGTGCCAGCAGCCAAGGACCGGGACAGGGCGGGAGGCAGCCCCAGCATTTT
NA,TRBJ2-5,TRBV2,few,CASSAEETQYF,TGTGCCAGCAGTGCGGAAGAGACCCAGTACTTC
NA,TRBJ2-7,TRBV18,NA,CASSPQRTAPSYEQYF,TGTGCCAGCTCACCACAGCGGACAGCTCCTTCCTACGAGCAGTACTTC
TRBD1,TRBJ1-4,TRBV3-1/TRBV3-2,once,CASSPGQVNEKLFF,TGTGCCAGCAGCCCGGGACAGGTTAATGAAAAACTGTTTTTT
TRBD1,TRBJ1-2,TRBV27,few,CASSLSAGTGTGYTF,TGTGCCAGCAGTTTATCCGCCGGGACAGGGACCGGCTACACCTTC
NA,TRBJ1-4,TRBV19,NA,CASSIQGGEKLFF,TGTGCCAGTAGTATCCAGGGAGGTGAAAAACTGTTTTTT
TRBD1,TRBJ2-2,TRBV7-3,NA,CASSFPTGDTGELFF,TGTGCCAGCAGCTTTCCGACAGGGGACACCGGGGAGCTGTTTTTT
NA,TRBJ2-6,TRBV18,NA,CASSSIITGKGSGANVLTF,TGTGCCAGCTCATCTATCATAACAGGGAAAGGATCTGGGGCCAACGTCCTGACTTTC